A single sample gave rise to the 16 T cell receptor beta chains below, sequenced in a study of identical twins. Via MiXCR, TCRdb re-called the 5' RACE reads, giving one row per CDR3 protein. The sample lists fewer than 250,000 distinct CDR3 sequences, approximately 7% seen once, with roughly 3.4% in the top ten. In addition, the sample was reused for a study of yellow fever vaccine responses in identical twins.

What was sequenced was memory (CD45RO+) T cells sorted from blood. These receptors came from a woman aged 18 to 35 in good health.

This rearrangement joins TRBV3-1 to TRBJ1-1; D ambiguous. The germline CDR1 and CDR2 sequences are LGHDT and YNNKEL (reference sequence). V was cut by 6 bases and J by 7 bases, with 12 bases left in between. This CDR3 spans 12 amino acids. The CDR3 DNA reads TGTGCCAGCAGTGTTCCACTGGGTGAAGCTTTCTTT. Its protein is CASSVPLGEAFF.

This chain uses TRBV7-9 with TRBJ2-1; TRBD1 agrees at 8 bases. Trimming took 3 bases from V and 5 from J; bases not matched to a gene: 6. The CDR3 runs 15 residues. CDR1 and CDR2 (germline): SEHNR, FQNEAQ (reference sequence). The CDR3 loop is CASSFGDRNHNEQFF. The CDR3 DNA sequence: TGTGCCAGCAGCTTTGGGGACAGGAACCACAATGAGCAGTTCTTC.

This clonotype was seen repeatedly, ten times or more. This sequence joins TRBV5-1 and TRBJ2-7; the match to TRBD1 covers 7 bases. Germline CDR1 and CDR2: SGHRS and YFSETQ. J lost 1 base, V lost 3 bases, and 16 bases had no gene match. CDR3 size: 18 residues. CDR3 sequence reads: CASSYAEEEGALSYEQYV. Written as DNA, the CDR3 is TGCGCCAGCAGCTACGCAGAAGAAGAGGGGGCGCTTTCCTACGAGCAGTACGTC.

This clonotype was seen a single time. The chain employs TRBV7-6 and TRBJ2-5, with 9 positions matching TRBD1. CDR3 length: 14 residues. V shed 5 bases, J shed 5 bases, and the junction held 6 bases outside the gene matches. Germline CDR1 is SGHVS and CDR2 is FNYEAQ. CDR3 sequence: CASSEQGAGETQYF. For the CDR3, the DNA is TGTGCCAGCAGCGAACAGGGGGCAGGGGAGACCCAGTACTTC.

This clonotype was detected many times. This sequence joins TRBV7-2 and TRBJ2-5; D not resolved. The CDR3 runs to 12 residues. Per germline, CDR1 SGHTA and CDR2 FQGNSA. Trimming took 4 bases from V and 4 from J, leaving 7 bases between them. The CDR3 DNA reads TGTGCCAGCAGCTGGGCGCGAGAGACCCAGTACTTC. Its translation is CASSWARETQYF.

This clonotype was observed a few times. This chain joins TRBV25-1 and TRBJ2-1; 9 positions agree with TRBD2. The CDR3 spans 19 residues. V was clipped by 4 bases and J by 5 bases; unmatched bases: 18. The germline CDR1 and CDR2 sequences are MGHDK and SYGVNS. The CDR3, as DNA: TGTGCCAGCAGTGCAGCGGGGGGTTCAGGAGCGGGGGAGCACAATGAGCAGTTCTTC. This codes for CASSAAGGSGAGEHNEQFF.

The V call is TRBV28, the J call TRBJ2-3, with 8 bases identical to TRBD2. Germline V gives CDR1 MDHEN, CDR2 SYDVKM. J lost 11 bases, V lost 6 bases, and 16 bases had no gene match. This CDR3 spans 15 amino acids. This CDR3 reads CASSPQSRTSTGQYF. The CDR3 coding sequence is TGTGCCAGCAGCCCACAGTCAAGGACTAGCACTGGGCAGTATTTT.

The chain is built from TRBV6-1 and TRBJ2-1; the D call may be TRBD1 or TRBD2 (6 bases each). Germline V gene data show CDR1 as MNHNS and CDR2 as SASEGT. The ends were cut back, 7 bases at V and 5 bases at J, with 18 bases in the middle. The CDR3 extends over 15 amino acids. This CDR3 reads CASNIMGGADNEQFF. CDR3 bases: TGTGCCAGCAATATAATGGGGGGCGCGGACAATGAGCAGTTCTTC.

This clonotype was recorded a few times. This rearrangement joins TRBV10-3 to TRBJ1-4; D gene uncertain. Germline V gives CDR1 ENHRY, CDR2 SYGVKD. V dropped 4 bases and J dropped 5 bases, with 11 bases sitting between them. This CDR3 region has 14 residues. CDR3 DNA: TGTGCCATCAGTGCGGGGAGAGAGAATGAAAAACTGTTTTTT. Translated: CAISAGRENEKLFF.

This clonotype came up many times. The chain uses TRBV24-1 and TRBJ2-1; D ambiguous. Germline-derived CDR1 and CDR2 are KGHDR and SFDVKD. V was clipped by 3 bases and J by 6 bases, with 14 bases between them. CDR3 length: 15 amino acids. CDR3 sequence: CATSDPLYYSNEQFF. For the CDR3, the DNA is TGTGCCACCAGTGATCCCCTTTACTACAGCAATGAGCAGTTCTTC.

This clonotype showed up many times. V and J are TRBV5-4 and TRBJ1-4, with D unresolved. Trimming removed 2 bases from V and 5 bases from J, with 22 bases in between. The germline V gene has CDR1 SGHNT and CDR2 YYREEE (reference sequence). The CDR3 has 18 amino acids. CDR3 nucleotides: TGTGCCAGCAGCTTTATCTTTGGACGCGCGCCCGAAAATGAAAAACTGTTTTTT. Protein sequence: CASSFIFGRAPENEKLFF.

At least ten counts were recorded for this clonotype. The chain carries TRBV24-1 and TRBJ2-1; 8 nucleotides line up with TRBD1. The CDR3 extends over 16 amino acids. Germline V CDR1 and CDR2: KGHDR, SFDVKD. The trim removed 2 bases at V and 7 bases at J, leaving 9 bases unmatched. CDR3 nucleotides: TGTGCCACCAGTGATTCTTGGACAGGGACGGGAAATGAGCAGTTCTTC. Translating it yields CATSDSWTGTGNEQFF.

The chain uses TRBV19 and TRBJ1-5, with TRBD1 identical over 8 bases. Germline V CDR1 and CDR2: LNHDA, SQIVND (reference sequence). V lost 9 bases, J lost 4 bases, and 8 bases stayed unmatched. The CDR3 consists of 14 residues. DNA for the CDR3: TGTGCCAGCGGGACAGGTACTACGAATCAGCCCCAGCATTTT. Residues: CASGTGTTNQPQHF.

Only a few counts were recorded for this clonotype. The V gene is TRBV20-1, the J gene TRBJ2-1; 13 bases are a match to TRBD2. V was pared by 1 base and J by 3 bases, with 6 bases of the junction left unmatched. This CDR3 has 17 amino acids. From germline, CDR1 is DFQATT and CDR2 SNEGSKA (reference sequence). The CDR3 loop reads CSARAKTSGGYYNEQFF. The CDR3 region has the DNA TGCAGTGCTAGAGCAAAGACTAGCGGGGGGTACTACAATGAGCAGTTCTTC.

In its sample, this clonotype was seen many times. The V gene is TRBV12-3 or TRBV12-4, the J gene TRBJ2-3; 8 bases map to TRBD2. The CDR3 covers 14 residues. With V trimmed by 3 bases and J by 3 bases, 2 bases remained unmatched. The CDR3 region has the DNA TGTGCCAGCAGTTTGGGGACTAGGACAGATACGCAGTATTTT. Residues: CASSLGTRTDTQYF.

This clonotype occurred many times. For the CDR3, the DNA is TGTGCCAGCAGCTTAGCAACTACAGGGAGGGAGACCCAGTACTTC. It is translated as CASSLATTGRETQYF. The rearrangement links TRBV7-6 to TRBJ2-5; D may be TRBD1 or TRBD2 (6 bases each). This CDR3 spans 15 amino acids. Trimming cost V 0 bases and J 5 bases, with 13 bases left between them. Germline CDR1 and CDR2: SGHVS and FNYEAQ.